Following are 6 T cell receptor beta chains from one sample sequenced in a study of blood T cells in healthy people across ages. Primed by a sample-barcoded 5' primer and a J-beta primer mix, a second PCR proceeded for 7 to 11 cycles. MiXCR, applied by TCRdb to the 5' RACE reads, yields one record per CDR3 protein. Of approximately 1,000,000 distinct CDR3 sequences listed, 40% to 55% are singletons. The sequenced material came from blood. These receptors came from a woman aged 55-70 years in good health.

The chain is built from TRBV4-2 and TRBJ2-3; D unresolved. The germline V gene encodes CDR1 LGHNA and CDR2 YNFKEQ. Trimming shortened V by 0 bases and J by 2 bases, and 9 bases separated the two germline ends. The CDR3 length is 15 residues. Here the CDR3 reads CASSQDRGYTDTQYF. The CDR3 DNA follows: TGTGCCAGCAGCCAAGATCGTGGCTACACAGATACGCAGTATTTT.

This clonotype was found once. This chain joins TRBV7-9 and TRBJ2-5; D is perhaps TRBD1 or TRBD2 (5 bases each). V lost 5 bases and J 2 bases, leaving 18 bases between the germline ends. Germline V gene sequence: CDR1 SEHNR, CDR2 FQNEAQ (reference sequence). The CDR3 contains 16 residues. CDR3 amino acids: CASSRTSGTEQETQYF. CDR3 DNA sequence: TGTGCCAGCAGCCGAACGTCCGGGACGGAGCAAGAGACCCAGTACTTC.

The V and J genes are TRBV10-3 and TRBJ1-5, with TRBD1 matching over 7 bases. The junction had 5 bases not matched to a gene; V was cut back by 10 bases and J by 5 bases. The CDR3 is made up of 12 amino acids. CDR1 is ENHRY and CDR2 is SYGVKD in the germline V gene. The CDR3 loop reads CATQGTDQPQHF. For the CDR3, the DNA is TGTGCCACCCAGGGGACAGATCAGCCCCAGCATTTT.

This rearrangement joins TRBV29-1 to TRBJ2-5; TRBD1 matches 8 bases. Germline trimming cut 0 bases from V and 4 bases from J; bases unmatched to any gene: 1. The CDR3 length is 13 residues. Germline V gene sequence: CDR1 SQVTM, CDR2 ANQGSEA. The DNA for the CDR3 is TGCAGCGTTGAAGACAGGGGGCGAGAGACCCAGTACTTC. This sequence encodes CSVEDRGRETQYF.

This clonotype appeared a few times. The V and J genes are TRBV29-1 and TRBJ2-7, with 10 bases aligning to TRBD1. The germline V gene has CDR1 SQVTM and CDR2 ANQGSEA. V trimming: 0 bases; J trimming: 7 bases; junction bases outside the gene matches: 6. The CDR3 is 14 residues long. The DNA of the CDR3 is TGCAGCGTTGAAGATCCGGGACAGGGGTCGGAGCAGTACTTC. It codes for CSVEDPGQGSEQYF.

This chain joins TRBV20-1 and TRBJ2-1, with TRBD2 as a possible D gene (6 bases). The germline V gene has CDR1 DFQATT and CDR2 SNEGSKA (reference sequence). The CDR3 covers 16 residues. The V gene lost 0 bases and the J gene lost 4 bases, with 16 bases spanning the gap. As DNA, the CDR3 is TGCAGTGCTAGAGATCTTGCCCCGGAGGGGTACAATGAGCAGTTCTTC. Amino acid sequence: CSARDLAPEGYNEQFF.